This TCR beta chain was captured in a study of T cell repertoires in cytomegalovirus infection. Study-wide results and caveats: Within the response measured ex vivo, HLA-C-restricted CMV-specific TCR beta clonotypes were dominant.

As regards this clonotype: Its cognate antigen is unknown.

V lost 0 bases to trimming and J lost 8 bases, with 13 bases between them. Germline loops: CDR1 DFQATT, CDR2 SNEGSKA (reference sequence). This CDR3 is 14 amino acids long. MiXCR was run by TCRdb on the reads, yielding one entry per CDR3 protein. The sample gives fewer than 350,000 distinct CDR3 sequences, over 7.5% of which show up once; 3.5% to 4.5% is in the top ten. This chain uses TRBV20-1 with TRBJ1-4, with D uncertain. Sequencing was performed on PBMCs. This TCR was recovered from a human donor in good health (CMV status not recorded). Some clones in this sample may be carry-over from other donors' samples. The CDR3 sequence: CSARDKRVEEKLFF. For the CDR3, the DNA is TGCAGTGCTAGAGATAAGAGGGTGGAAGAAAAACTGTTTTTT.